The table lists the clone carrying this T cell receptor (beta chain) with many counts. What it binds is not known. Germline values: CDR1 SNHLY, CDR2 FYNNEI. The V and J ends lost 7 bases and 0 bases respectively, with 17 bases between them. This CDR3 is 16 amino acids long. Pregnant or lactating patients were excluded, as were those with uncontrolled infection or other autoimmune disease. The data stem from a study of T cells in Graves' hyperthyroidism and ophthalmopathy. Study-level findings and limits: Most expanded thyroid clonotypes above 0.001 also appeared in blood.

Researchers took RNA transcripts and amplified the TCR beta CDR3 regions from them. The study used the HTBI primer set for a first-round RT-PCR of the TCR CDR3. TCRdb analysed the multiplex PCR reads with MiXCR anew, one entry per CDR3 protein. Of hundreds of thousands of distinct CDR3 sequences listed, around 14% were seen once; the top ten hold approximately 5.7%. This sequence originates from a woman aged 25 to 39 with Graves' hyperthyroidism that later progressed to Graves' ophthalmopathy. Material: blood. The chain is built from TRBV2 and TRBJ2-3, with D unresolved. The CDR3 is CASIPWEATSTDTQYF. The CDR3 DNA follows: TGTGCCAGCATCCCATGGGAAGCTACTAGCACAGATACGCAGTATTTT.